This T cell receptor (beta chain) emerged from a study of T cell repertoires in cytomegalovirus infection. About the research overall: Based on public TCR beta signatures, there were indications of CMV infection and of a matching HLA type. Study-wide results and limits: People with CMV and the relevant HLA were identified by cumulative public TCR beta family frequency. HLA-C-restricted CMV-specific TCR beta clonotypes prevailed in the ex vivo response.

TCRdb analysed the reads with MiXCR anew, one entry per CDR3 protein. This repertoire shows over 300,000 distinct CDR3 sequences, under 20% found once; its top ten account for approximately 12%. A word on this clonotype: The antigen remains undetermined.

The CDR3 is made up of 16 amino acids. V was cut by 0 bases and J by 3 bases, with 12 bases left in between. Per the germline V gene, CDR1 is MGHRA and CDR2 is YSYEKL. The chain uses TRBV4-1 and TRBJ1-5, with D possibly matching TRBD1 (5 bases). The sample comprised PBMCs. The sequence derives from a human donor in good health (CMV status not recorded). Some clones in this sample may be carry-over from other donors' samples. The CDR3 spells CASSQDFGRANQPQHF. CDR3 bases: TGCGCCAGCAGCCAAGATTTCGGCAGGGCCAATCAGCCCCAGCATTTT.